These 6 T cell receptor beta chains were sequenced from one sample in a study of blood T cell repertoires in COVID-19. The method was immunoSEQ multiplex PCR; TCRdb's version includes in-frame clones alone and lacks a portion of them. The table has fewer than 350,000 clones, more than 75% seen once; the top ten hold under 2.5%. The sequencing input was PBMCs or T cells enriched from blood (not recorded which). These receptors all stem from a woman aged 60-70 years in a cohort exposed to, infected with or recovered from COVID-19 (not recorded which).

The chain employs TRBV18 and TRBJ1-2; D remains ambiguous. Looked up from germline, CDR1 is KGHSH and CDR2 is LQKENI. There are 14 residues in the CDR3. Trimming removed 4 bases from V and 3 bases from J, with 12 bases in between. CDR3 DNA: TGTGCCAGCTCACTGGGAGCAAGGGACTATGGCTACACCTTC. It codes for CASSLGARDYGYTF.

This clone was detected only a few times. The chain couples TRBV5-1 to TRBJ1-2, with D unclear. Germline V lookup: CDR1 SGHRS, CDR2 YFSETQ. V was clipped by 7 bases and J by 4 bases, with 14 bases between them. This CDR3 has 13 amino acids. CDR3: CASAYGGVYGYTF. The DNA of the CDR3 is TGCGCCAGCGCTTACGGAGGAGTCTATGGCTACACCTTC.

V and J are TRBV6-2 or TRBV6-3 and TRBJ2-1; D remains unclear. Trimming removed 6 bases at V and 9 bases at J, with 12 bases between. This CDR3 region has 12 residues. Germline CDR1 reads MNHEY; CDR2 reads SVGEGT. The CDR3 DNA sequence: TGTGCCAGCAGGTACCCTTCGCGTGAGCAGTTCTTC. This translates into CASRYPSREQFF.

This clone came up once. The V gene is TRBV5-1, the J gene TRBJ2-5; 9 bases align to TRBD2. The J segment lost 4 bases and the V segment lost 6 bases, leaving 13 bases of the junction unmatched. CDR3 length: 16 residues. Germline values: CDR1 SGHRS, CDR2 YFSETQ. CDR3 loop: CASKDSGGKGVETQYF. As DNA, the CDR3 is TGCGCCAGCAAGGATAGCGGGGGAAAGGGGGTAGAGACCCAGTACTTC.

The chain recombines TRBV11-2 with TRBJ2-1; D is perhaps TRBD1 (6 bases). The germline V gene has CDR1 SGHAT and CDR2 FQNNGV. The CDR3 sequence is 13 residues long. Trimming took off 4 bases at V and 12 bases at J, with 16 bases between the two ends. The CDR3 DNA reads as TGTGCCAGCAGCTCAGGGGTCCACCTGGGGCAGTTCTTC. Amino acids: CASSSGVHLGQFF.

This rearrangement joins TRBV7-9 to TRBJ2-7; 8 bases agree with TRBD1. The CDR3 consists of 15 residues. Germline V CDR1 and CDR2: SEHNR, FQNEAQ (reference sequence). Trimming took 5 bases from V and 1 from J; bases not matched to a gene: 7. CDR3 coding DNA: TGTGCCAGCAGCAAAGGGACAGGACCGTCCTACGAGCAGTACTTC. Protein product: CASSKGTGPSYEQYF.